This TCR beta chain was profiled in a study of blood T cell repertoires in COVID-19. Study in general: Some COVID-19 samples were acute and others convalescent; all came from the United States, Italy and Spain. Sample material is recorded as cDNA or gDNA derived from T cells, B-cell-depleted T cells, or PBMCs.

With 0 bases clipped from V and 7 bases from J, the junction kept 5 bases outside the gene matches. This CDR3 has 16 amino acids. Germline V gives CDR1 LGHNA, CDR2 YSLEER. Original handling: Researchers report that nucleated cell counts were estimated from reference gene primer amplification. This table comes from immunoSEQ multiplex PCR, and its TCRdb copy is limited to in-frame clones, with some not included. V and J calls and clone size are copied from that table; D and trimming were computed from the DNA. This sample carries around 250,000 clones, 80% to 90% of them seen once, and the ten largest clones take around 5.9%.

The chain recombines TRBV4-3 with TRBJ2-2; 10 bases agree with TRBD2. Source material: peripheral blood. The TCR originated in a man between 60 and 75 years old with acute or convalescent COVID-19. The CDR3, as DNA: TGCGCCAGCAGCCAAGAAACTAGCGGGACGGTCGGGGAGCTGTTTTTT. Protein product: CASSQETSGTVGELFF.